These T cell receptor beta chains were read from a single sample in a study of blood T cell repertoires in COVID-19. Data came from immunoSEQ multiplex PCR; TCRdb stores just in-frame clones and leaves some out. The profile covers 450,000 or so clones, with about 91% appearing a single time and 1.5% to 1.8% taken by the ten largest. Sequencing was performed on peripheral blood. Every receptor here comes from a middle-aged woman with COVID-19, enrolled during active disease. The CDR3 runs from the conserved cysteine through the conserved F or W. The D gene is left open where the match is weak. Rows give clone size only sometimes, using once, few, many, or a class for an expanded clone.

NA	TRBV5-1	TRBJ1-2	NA	TGCGCCAGCAGCTCACAGGGCAGAGGTGGCTACACCTTC	CASSSQGRGGYTF
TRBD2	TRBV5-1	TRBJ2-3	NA	TGCGCCAGCAGCCTGGCCAGAGCGGGAGGTGCCGGGACAGATACGCAGTATTTT	CASSLARAGGAGTDTQYF
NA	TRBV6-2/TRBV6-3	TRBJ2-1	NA	TGTGCCAGCAGTTACTCGGGGGGGCGAAATGAGCAGTTCTTC	CASSYSGGRNEQFF
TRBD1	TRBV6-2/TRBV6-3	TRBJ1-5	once	TGTGCCAGCAGCTTACAGGGTGGACAGGGATACAATCAGCCCCAGCATTTT	CASSLQGGQGYNQPQHF
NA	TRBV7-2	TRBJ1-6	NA	TGTGCCAGCAGCTTAGTGACGGGATCTGATTCACCCCTCCACTTT	CASSLVTGSDSPLHF
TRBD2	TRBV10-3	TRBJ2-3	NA	TGTGCCATCAGCGCATCTAGCGGGAGATTAGATACGCAGTATTTT	CAISASSGRLDTQYF
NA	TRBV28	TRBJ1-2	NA	TGTGCCAGCAGACCCCCACAGGGTCACTATGGCTACACCTTC	CASRPPQGHYGYTF
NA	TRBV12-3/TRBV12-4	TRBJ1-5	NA	TGTGCCAGCAGTTCCACTGATCAGCCCCAGCATTTT	CASSSTDQPQHF
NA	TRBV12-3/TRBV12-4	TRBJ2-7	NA	TGTGCCAGCAGTTTATGGTCAGTCGAGCAGTACTTC	CASSLWSVEQYF
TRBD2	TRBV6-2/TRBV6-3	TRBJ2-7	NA	TGTGCCAGCAGTTTGGCTAGCGGATCCTACGAGCAGTACTTC	CASSLASGSYEQYF
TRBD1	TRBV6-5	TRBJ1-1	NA	TGTGCCAGCAAACCGGGACAGGCGAACACTGAAGCTTTCTTT	CASKPGQANTEAFF
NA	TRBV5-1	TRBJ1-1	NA	TGCGCCAGCAGCCCACTACAGGGCTGGAACACTGAAGCTTTCTTT	CASSPLQGWNTEAFF
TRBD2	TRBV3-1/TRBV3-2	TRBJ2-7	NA	TGTGCCAGCAGCCAAGGGAGCGGGGGCCACTCCTACGAGCAGTACTTC	CASSQGSGGHSYEQYF
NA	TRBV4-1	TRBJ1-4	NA	TGCGCCAGCAGCCAGGATTCCGGGACAATCGATGAAAAACTGTTTTTT	CASSQDSGTIDEKLFF
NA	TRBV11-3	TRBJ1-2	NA	TGTGCCAGCAGCTTTCCCGGGGGGGGCGGCTACACCTTC	CASSFPGGGGYTF